This TCR beta chain was profiled in a study of identical twins. Study observations and caveats: Findings depended on cross-sectional statistics rather than tracking the same donors. Out-of-frame TCR alpha sharing in monozygotic twins exceeded recombination model predictions.

Concerning this clonotype: What it binds is unknown.

TCRdb processed the 5' RACE reads anew with MiXCR; each CDR3 protein has one entry. The repertoire has around 250,000 distinct CDR3 sequences, 10% to 15% of them found once; the top ten carry 3.5% to 5%. The germline CDR1 and CDR2 sequences are MNHNS and SASEGT. Trimming stripped 0 bases from V and 7 bases from J, with 10 bases between. This CDR3 has 15 amino acids. This sample also belongs to another study, concerning yellow fever vaccine responses in identical twins. That work adds: Twins' vaccine T cell responses reportedly seemed partly convergent and partly personalized.

V usage is TRBV6-1 and J usage is TRBJ1-6, with D possibly TRBD1 on 6 matching bases. The sequencing sample was made of memory (CD45RO+) T cells sorted from blood. The clonotype comes from a young woman in good health. The CDR3 nucleotides read TGTGCCAGCAGTGAAGCTCCCGGGACAAATTCACCCCTCCACTTT. Amino acid sequence: CASSEAPGTNSPLHF.